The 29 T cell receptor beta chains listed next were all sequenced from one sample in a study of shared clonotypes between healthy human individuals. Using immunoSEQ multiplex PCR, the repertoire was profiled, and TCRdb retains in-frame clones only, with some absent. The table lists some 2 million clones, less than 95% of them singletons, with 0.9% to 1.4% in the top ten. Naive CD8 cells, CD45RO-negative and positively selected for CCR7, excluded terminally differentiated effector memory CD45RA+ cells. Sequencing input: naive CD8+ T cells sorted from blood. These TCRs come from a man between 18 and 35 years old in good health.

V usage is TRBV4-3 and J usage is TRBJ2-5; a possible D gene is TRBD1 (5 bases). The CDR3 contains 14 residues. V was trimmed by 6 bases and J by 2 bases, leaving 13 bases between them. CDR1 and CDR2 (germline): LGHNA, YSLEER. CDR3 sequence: CASSLNQGQETQYF. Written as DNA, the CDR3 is TGCGCCAGCAGTCTAAACCAGGGTCAAGAGACCCAGTACTTC.

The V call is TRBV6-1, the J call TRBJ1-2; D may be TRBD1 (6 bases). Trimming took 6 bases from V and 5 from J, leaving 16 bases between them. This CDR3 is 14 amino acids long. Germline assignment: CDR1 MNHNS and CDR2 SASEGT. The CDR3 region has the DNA TGTGCCAGCAGCGAGCTCGGACAGCCATATGGCTACACCTTC. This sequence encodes CASSELGQPYGYTF.

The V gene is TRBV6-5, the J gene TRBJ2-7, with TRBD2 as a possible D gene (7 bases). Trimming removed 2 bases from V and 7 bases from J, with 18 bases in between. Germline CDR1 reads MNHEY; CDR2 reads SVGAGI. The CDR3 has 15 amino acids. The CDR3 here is CASSYEGGASGEQYF. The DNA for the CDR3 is TGTGCCAGCAGTTACGAAGGGGGGGCCTCTGGGGAGCAGTACTTC.

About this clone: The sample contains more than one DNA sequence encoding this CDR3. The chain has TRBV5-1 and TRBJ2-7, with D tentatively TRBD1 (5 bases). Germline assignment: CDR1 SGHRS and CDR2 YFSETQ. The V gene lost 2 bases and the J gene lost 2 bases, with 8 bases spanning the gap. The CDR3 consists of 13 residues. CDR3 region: CASSFDSPYEQYF. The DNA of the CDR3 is TGCGCCAGCAGCTTTGACAGCCCCTACGAGCAGTACTTC.

CDR3 in amino acids: CASSVKGLGDEQYF. CDR3 DNA sequence: TGTGCCAGCAGCGTAAAGGGGTTGGGAGACGAGCAGTACTTC. The chain has TRBV9 and TRBJ2-7, with D perhaps TRBD1 or TRBD2 (5 bases each). Trimming stripped 1 base from V and 5 bases from J, with 13 bases between. The germline gives CDR1 SGDLS, CDR2 YYNGEE. The CDR3 covers 14 residues.

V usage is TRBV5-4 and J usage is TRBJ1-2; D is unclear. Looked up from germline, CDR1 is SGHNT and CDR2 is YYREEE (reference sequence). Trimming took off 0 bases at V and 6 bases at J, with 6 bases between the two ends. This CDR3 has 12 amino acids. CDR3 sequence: CASSLGKNGYTF. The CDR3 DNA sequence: TGTGCCAGCAGCTTGGGGAAGAATGGCTACACCTTC.

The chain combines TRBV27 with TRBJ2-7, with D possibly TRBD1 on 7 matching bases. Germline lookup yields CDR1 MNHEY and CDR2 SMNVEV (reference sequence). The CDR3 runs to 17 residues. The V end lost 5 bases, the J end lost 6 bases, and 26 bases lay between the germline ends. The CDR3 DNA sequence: TGTGCCAGCAGTGTACTAGCTATCGTCGGCAGGGGGACCGAGCAGTACTTC. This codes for CASSVLAIVGRGTEQYF.

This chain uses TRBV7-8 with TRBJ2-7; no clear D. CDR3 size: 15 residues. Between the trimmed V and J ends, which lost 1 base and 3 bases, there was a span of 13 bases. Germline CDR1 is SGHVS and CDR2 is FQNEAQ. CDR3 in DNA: TGTGCCAGCAGCTTAGTGGCCGAACCCCTCTACGAGCAGTACTTC. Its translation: CASSLVAEPLYEQYF.

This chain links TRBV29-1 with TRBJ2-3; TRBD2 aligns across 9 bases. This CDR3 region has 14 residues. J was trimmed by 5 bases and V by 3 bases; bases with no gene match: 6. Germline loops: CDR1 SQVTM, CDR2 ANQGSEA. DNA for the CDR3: TGCAGCGTTGACGTAGCGGGAGAGTTAGATACGCAGTATTTT. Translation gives CSVDVAGELDTQYF.

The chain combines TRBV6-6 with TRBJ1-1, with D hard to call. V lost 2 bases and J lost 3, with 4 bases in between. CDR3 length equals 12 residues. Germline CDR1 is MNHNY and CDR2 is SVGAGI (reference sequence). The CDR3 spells CASSYDDTEAFF. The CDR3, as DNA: TGTGCCAGCAGTTACGATGACACTGAAGCTTTCTTT.

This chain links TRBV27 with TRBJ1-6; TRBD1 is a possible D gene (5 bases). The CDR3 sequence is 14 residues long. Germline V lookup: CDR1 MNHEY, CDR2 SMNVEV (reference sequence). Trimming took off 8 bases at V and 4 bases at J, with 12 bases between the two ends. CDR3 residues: CASPWGRYNSPLHF. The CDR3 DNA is TGTGCCAGCCCCTGGGGGAGATATAATTCACCCCTCCACTTT.

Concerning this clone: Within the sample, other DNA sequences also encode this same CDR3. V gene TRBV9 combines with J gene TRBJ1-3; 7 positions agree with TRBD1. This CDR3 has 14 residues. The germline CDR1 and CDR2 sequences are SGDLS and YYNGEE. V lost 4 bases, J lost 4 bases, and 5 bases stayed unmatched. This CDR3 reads CASSPTGSGNTIYF. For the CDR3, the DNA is TGTGCCAGCAGCCCGACAGGGTCAGGAAACACCATATATTTT.

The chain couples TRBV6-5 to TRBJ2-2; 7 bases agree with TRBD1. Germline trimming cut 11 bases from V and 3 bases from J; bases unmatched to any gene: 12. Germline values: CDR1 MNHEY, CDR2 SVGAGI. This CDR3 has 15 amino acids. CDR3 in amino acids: CAARQMGQHTGELFF. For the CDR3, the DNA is TGTGCCGCCAGACAGATGGGACAGCACACCGGGGAGCTGTTTTTT.

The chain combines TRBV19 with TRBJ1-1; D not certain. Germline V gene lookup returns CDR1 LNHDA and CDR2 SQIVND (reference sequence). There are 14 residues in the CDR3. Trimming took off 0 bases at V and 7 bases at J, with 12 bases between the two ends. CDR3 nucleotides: TGTGCCAGTAGTATAGATGGGGAACACGGTGAAGCTTTCTTT. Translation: CASSIDGEHGEAFF.

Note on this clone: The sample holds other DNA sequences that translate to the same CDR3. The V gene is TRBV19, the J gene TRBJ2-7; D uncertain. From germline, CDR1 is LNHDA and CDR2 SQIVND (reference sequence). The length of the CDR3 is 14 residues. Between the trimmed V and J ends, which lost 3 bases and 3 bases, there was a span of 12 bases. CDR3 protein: CASSIDGEHYEQYF. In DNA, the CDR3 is TGTGCCAGTAGTATCGACGGAGAACACTACGAGCAGTACTTC. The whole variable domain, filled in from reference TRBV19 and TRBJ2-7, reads DGGITQSPKYLFRKEGQNVTLSCEQNLNHDAMYWYRQDPGQGLRLIYYSQIVNDFQKGDIAEGYSVSREKKESFPLTVTSAQKNPTAFYLCASSIDGEHYEQYFGPGTRLTVT.

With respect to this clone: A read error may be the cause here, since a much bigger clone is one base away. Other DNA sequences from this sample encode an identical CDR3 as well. This CDR3 is CASSVGGDTDTQYF. The CDR3 DNA reads as TGTGCCAGCAGCGTAGGAGGGGACACAGATACGCAGTATTTT. The chain combines TRBV9 with TRBJ2-3; D may correspond to TRBD1 or TRBD2 (5 bases each). This CDR3 spans 14 amino acids. The germline CDR1 and CDR2 sequences are SGDLS and YYNGEE. The V and J ends lost 0 bases and 2 bases respectively, with 7 bases between them.

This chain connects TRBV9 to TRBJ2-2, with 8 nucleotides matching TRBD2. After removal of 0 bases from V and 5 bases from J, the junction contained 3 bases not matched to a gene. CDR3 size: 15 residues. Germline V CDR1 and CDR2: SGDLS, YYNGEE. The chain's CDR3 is CASSVVGTSTGELFF. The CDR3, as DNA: TGTGCCAGCAGCGTAGTTGGGACTAGTACCGGGGAGCTGTTTTTT.

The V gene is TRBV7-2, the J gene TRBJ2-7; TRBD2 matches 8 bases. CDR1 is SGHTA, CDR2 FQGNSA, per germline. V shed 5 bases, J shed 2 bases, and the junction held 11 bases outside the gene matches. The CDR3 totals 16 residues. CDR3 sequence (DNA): TGTGCCAGCAGCCAAATCGCGGGGGGAGCTCCCTACGAGCAGTACTTC. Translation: CASSQIAGGAPYEQYF. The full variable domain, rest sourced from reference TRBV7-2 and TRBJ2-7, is GAGVSQSPSNKVTEKGKDVELRCDPISGHTALYWYRQSLGQGLEFLIYFQGNSAPDKSGLPSDRFSAERTGGSVSTLTIQRTQQEDSAVYLCASSQIAGGAPYEQYFGPGTRLTVT.

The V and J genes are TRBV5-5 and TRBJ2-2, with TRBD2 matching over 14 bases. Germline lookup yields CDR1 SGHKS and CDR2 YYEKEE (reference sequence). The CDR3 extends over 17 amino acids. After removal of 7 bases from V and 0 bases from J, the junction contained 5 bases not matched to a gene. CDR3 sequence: CASASGLAGANTGELFF. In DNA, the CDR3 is TGTGCCAGCGCCTCGGGACTAGCGGGGGCGAACACCGGGGAGCTGTTTTTT.

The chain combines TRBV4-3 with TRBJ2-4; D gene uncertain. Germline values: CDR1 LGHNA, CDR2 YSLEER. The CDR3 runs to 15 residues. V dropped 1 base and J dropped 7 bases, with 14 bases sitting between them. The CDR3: CASSQGRHSGNIQYF. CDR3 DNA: TGCGCCAGCAGCCAAGGGCGTCACTCCGGGAACATTCAGTACTTC.

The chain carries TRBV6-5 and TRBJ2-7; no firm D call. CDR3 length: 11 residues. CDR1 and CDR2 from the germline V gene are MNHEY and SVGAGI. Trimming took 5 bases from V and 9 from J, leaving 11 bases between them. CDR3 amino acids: CASSDNRRQYF. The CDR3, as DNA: TGTGCCAGCAGTGACAACAGAAGGCAGTACTTC.

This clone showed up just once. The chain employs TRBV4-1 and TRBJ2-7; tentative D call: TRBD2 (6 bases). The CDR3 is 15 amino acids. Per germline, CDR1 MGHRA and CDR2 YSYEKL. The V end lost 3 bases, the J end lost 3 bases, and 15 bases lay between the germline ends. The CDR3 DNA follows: TGCGCCAGCAGCCAGGCCGGGACTGGAATCTACGAGCAGTACTTC. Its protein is CASSQAGTGIYEQYF.

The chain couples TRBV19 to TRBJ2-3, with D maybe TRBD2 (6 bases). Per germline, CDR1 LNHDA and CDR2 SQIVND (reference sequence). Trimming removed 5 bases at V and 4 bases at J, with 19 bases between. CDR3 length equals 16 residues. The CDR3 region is CASSQAGTGGPDTQYF. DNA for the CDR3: TGTGCCAGTAGTCAAGCCGGGACTGGAGGACCAGATACGCAGTATTTT. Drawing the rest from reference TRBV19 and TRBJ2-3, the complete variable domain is DGGITQSPKYLFRKEGQNVTLSCEQNLNHDAMYWYRQDPGQGLRLIYYSQIVNDFQKGDIAEGYSVSREKKESFPLTVTSAQKNPTAFYLCASSQAGTGGPDTQYFGPGTRLTVL.

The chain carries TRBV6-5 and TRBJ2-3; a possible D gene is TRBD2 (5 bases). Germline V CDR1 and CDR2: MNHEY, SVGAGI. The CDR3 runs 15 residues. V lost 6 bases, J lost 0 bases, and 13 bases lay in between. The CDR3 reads CASSPGDFSTDTQYF. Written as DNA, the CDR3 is TGTGCCAGCAGCCCCGGGGATTTTAGCACAGATACGCAGTATTTT.

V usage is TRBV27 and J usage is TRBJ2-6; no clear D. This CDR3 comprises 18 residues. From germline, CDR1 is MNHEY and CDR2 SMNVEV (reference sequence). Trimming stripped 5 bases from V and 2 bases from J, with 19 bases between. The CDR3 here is CASSPTPRFLPGANVLTF. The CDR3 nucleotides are TGTGCCAGCAGTCCGACTCCCCGGTTTTTACCTGGGGCCAACGTCCTGACTTTC. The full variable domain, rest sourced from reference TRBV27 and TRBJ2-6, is EAQVTQNPRYLITVTGKKLTVTCSQNMNHEYMSWYRQDPGLGLRQIYYSMNVEVTDKGDVPEGYKVSRKEKRNFPLILESPSPNQTSLYFCASSPTPRFLPGANVLTFGAGSRLTVL.

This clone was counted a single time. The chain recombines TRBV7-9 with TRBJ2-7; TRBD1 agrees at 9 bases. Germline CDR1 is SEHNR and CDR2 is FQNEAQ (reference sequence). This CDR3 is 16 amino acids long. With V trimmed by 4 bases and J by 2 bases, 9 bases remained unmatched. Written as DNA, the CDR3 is TGTGCCAGCAGCTCAACGAAGGGACAGGGAACCTACGAGCAGTACTTC. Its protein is CASSSTKGQGTYEQYF.

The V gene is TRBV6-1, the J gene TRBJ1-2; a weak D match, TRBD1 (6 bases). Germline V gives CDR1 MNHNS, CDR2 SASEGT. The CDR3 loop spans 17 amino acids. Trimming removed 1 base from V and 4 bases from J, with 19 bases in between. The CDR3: CASSEGLTGRPLYGYTF. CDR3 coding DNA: TGTGCCAGCAGTGAAGGGTTGACAGGTCGACCGCTCTATGGCTACACCTTC.

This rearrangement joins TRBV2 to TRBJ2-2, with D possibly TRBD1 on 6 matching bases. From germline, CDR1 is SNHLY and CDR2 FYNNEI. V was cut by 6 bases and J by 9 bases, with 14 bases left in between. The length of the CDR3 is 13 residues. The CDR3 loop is CASSLQQGRELFF. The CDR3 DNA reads TGTGCCAGCAGCCTCCAACAGGGCAGGGAGCTGTTTTTT.

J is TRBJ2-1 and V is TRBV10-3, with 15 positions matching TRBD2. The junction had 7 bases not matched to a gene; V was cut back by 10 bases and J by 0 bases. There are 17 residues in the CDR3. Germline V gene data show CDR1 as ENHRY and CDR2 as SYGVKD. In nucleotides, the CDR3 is TGTGCCACGGGACTAGCGGGAGGTGGGAGCTCCTACAATGAGCAGTTCTTC. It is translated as CATGLAGGGSSYNEQFF.